These 25 T cell receptor beta chains were all obtained from the same sample, sequenced in a study of patients and donors after allogeneic stem cell transplantation. Each CDR3 protein is one row after TCRdb ran MiXCR on the RT-PCR reads. The sample lists about 410,000 distinct CDR3 sequences; roughly 16% were seen once. Sequenced input: blood, either unsorted or a sorted T cell fraction (not recorded which). These receptors came from a human donor who was either an allogeneic HSCT recipient or a stem cell or donor lymphocyte infusion donor (not recorded which). It is not recorded whose cells these are; they may come from a transplant donor.

The chain carries TRBV11-2 and TRBJ2-3; TRBD2 aligns across 10 bases. Trimming cost V 5 bases and J 1 base; bases outside gene matches: 12. Germline V gene sequence: CDR1 SGHAT, CDR2 FQNNGV. The CDR3 loop spans 18 amino acids. The CDR3 DNA follows: TGTGCCAGCAGCCCCCAGGGACTAGCGAGACTCGGCACAGATACGCAGTATTTT. Protein sequence: CASSPQGLARLGTDTQYF.

The chain combines TRBV6-2 or TRBV6-3 with TRBJ2-7; D is undetermined. V was cut by 6 bases and J by 9 bases, with 12 bases left in between. The germline V gene has CDR1 MNHEY and CDR2 SVGEGT. The CDR3 spans 11 residues. The CDR3: CASSSSQAQYF. The CDR3 DNA follows: TGTGCCAGCAGCTCCTCGCAGGCGCAGTACTTC.

This chain links TRBV24-1 with TRBJ2-7; TRBD2 aligns across 9 bases. V trimming: 4 bases; J trimming: 4 bases; junction bases outside the gene matches: 10. Germline assignment: CDR1 KGHDR and CDR2 SFDVKD. The CDR3 is made up of 16 amino acids. For the CDR3, the DNA is TGTGCCACCAGTGACTCCGGGACTAGCTCCCAATACGAGCAGTACTTC. Translation: CATSDSGTSSQYEQYF.

Only a few counts were recorded for this clonotype. The chain couples TRBV6-5 to TRBJ2-7; TRBD1 agrees at 8 bases. Germline assignment: CDR1 MNHEY and CDR2 SVGAGI. This CDR3 contains 14 residues. Germline trimming cut 6 bases from V and 6 bases from J; bases unmatched to any gene: 10. This chain's CDR3 is CASSYQGAASEQYF. In DNA form, the CDR3 reads TGTGCCAGCAGCTACCAGGGGGCTGCCTCCGAGCAGTACTTC.

This clonotype has only a few counts. V and J are TRBV12-3 or TRBV12-4 and TRBJ1-1; 10 bases agree with TRBD1. With 5 bases clipped from V and 5 bases from J, the junction kept 8 bases outside the gene matches. The CDR3 is 15 residues long. In DNA, the CDR3 is TGTGCCAGCAGTGCCGACAGGGGGCGAGGTACTGAAGCTTTCTTT. It codes for CASSADRGRGTEAFF.

This clonotype was seen a few times. The chain uses TRBV10-3 and TRBJ2-7; no clear D gene. V was clipped by 2 bases and J by 4 bases, with 3 bases between them. The CDR3 spans 11 residues. Germline V CDR1 and CDR2: ENHRY, SYGVKD. The CDR3 DNA follows: TGTGCCATCAGTGAGGTATACGAGCAGTACTTC. As protein: CAISEVYEQYF.

V is TRBV20-1 and J is TRBJ2-4, with TRBD1 identical over 9 bases. Germline values: CDR1 DFQATT, CDR2 SNEGSKA (reference sequence). This CDR3 has 16 amino acids. V was pared by 1 base and J by 5 bases, with 9 bases of the junction left unmatched. The CDR3 protein is CSARGNRDRDQNIQYF. The CDR3 DNA reads TGCAGTGCTAGAGGCAACCGGGACAGGGACCAAAACATTCAGTACTTC.

This clonotype was detected a few times. CDR3 loop: CASNPQGGETDTQYF. CDR3 bases: TGCGCCAGCAACCCACAGGGAGGTGAGACAGATACGCAGTATTTT. The chain employs TRBV4-1 and TRBJ2-3; D may be TRBD1 or TRBD2 (6 bases each). Germline CDR1 is MGHRA and CDR2 is YSYEKL. Trimming left V 7 bases short and J 3 bases short, with 17 bases between. The CDR3 covers 15 residues.

This clonotype occurred a few times. The V and J genes are TRBV24-1 and TRBJ2-2; D may be TRBD1 (6 bases). CDR1 is KGHDR, CDR2 SFDVKD, per germline. The CDR3 runs 16 residues. Trimming took off 3 bases at V and 0 bases at J, with 10 bases between the two ends. CDR3 bases: TGTGCCACCAGTGATAGGCAGGGGTCGAACACCGGGGAGCTGTTTTTT. Its protein is CATSDRQGSNTGELFF.

This chain links TRBV20-1 with TRBJ2-7, with D possibly being TRBD2 (6 bases). CDR1 and CDR2 from the germline V gene are DFQATT and SNEGSKA (reference sequence). This CDR3 spans 14 amino acids. The V end was cut by 4 bases, the J end by 3 bases, with 16 bases between. The CDR3 nucleotides are TGCAGTGCTAAAACCCCCGGGACTCACTACGAGCAGTACTTC. This translates into CSAKTPGTHYEQYF.

This clonotype was recorded a few times. The J gene is TRBJ1-5, the V gene TRBV6-1; possible D gene TRBD1, 6 bases. Germline CDR1 and CDR2: MNHNS and SASEGT. The ends were cut back, 6 bases at V and 6 bases at J, with 12 bases in the middle. CDR3 length: 13 residues. The CDR3 bases are TGTGCCAGCAGCTTCGACAGGATTCAGCCCCAGCATTTT. Translated: CASSFDRIQPQHF.

This clonotype was counted many times. The rearrangement uses TRBV4-3 and TRBJ2-1, with D tentatively TRBD1 (5 bases). The V gene lost 3 bases and the J gene lost 2 bases, with 8 bases spanning the gap. CDR1 and CDR2 (germline): LGHNA, YSLEER. CDR3 length equals 14 residues. The chain's CDR3 is CASSQTATYNEQFF. The CDR3 bases are TGCGCCAGCAGCCAGACAGCTACCTACAATGAGCAGTTCTTC.

V usage is TRBV6-1 and J usage is TRBJ2-1, with TRBD2 as a possible D gene (6 bases). The germline V gene encodes CDR1 MNHNS and CDR2 SASEGT. The CDR3 is made up of 17 amino acids. V lost 6 bases, J lost 0 bases, and 18 bases lay in between. The DNA of the CDR3 is TGTGCCAGCAGCCCACGGGGAGGCGTAAGCTCCTACAATGAGCAGTTCTTC. Its translation is CASSPRGGVSSYNEQFF.

This clonotype occurred a few times. The J gene is TRBJ2-2, the V gene TRBV13; D is ambiguous. V was trimmed by 2 bases and J by 10 bases, leaving 8 bases between them. The CDR3 spans 12 residues. Germline lookup yields CDR1 PRHDT and CDR2 FYEKMQ (reference sequence). The CDR3, as DNA: TGTGCCAGCAGCTTAAGAGGCGTGGAGCTGTTTTTT. Its translation: CASSLRGVELFF.

The chain has TRBV12-3 or TRBV12-4 and TRBJ2-5; TRBD2 agrees at 7 bases. The CDR3 contains 15 residues. V trimming: 3 bases; J trimming: 5 bases; junction bases outside the gene matches: 9. The CDR3 region has the DNA TGTGCCAGCAGTTTCGAAGGTTCCGGGAGGGAGACCCAGTACTTC. Protein: CASSFEGSGRETQYF.

In its sample, this clonotype was seen a few times. The DNA for the CDR3 is TGTGCCAGCAGCCAAGATCTGCAGCGAGATACGCAGTATTTT. It yields the protein CASSQDLQRDTQYF. The V call is TRBV3-1, the J call TRBJ2-3, with D uncertain. The CDR3 consists of 14 residues. The V gene's germline CDR1 is LGHDT and CDR2 YNNKEL (reference sequence). The V and J ends lost 0 bases and 5 bases respectively, with 9 bases between them.

The V call is TRBV10-3, the J call TRBJ2-6; D remains ambiguous. The CDR3 runs 17 residues. Germline CDR1 reads ENHRY; CDR2 reads SYGVKD. Trimming left V 0 bases short and J 0 bases short, with 9 bases between. The CDR3 nucleotides are TGTGCCATCAGTGAGTCCCAAACGCGCTCTGGGGCCAACGTCCTGACTTTC. The encoded protein is CAISESQTRSGANVLTF.

The CDR3 DNA follows: TGTGCCACCAGGGACACCTCAGCCTCTGAAAAACTGTTTTTT. The encoded protein is CATRDTSASEKLFF. The chain carries TRBV6-1 and TRBJ1-4, with D possibly TRBD1 on 6 matching bases. Trimming took 10 bases from V and 7 from J, leaving 19 bases between them. Germline values: CDR1 MNHNS, CDR2 SASEGT. The CDR3 runs 14 residues.

This clonotype is labeled as medium-sized (0.01 to 0.1%). The V call is TRBV3-1, the J call TRBJ1-1; the D is unclear. V dropped 4 bases and J dropped 8 bases, with 8 bases sitting between them. The CDR3 loop spans 11 amino acids. In germline, CDR1 is LGHDT, CDR2 YNNKEL (reference sequence). The CDR3 nucleotides are TGTGCCAGCAGCCGTGGCGCCGAAGCTTTCTTT. It translates to CASSRGAEAFF.

Many counts were recorded for this clonotype. V gene TRBV27 combines with J gene TRBJ2-1; D remains unclear. The CDR3 has 15 residues. Trimming took off 6 bases at V and 1 base at J, with 13 bases between the two ends. CDR1 and CDR2 (germline): MNHEY, SMNVEV (reference sequence). The CDR3 region has the DNA TGTGCCAGCAGCTCGGACCCCGCTTCCTACAATGAGCAGTTCTTC. Translating gives CASSSDPASYNEQFF.

The rearrangement links TRBV4-1 to TRBJ2-1; D gene unclear. V was shortened by 9 bases and J by 2 bases, with 8 bases between the two germline ends. Per germline, CDR1 MGHRA and CDR2 YSYEKL. The CDR3 runs 12 residues. In nucleotides, the CDR3 is TGCGCCAGTCAGACGGCCTACAATGAGCAGTTCTTC. Translating it yields CASQTAYNEQFF.

In this sample, this clonotype turned up a few times. The rearrangement joins TRBV5-1 to TRBJ2-3; 8 bases agree with TRBD2. Trimming took 6 bases from V and 2 from J; bases not matched to a gene: 14. CDR1 is SGHRS and CDR2 is YFSETQ in the germline V gene. This CDR3 has 17 amino acids. The CDR3 here is CASTSIFSGEVTDTQYF. In nucleotides, the CDR3 is TGCGCCAGCACCTCCATTTTTAGCGGGGAGGTCACAGATACGCAGTATTTT.

This clonotype showed up many times. The chain joins TRBV4-1 to TRBJ2-1; tentatively, D is TRBD2 (5 bases). CDR3 length: 17 residues. Germline values: CDR1 MGHRA, CDR2 YSYEKL. Between the trimmed V and J ends, which lost 0 bases and 1 base, there was a span of 13 bases. This chain's CDR3 is CASSQDFGAASYNEQFF. The CDR3 DNA follows: TGCGCCAGCAGCCAAGATTTTGGAGCGGCATCCTACAATGAGCAGTTCTTC.

The CDR3 loop reads CSAQDSSYEQYF. CDR3 nucleotide sequence: TGCAGTGCTCAGGACAGCTCCTACGAGCAGTACTTC. The chain combines TRBV20-1 with TRBJ2-7; TRBD1 is a possible D gene (6 bases). Per germline, CDR1 DFQATT and CDR2 SNEGSKA (reference sequence). V lost 5 bases, J lost 0 bases, and 8 bases lay in between. This CDR3 has 12 residues.

This clonotype was observed many times. The V gene is TRBV10-3, the J gene TRBJ2-7, with a possible D match to TRBD1 (6 bases). Trimming shortened V by 6 bases and J by 0 bases, and 12 bases separated the two germline ends. The CDR3 is made up of 14 amino acids. CDR1 is ENHRY, CDR2 SYGVKD, per germline. The CDR3 DNA sequence: TGTGCCATCAGGATGACAGGTGGCTCCTACGAGCAGTACTTC. Residues: CAIRMTGGSYEQYF.